A selection of T cell receptor beta chains follows, all from one sample in a study of CD8 T cells in ankylosing spondylitis. TCRdb re-analysed the 5' RACE reads in MiXCR, keeping a single row per CDR3 protein. The sample contains about 440,000 distinct CDR3 sequences, 15% to 20% of which appear only once. The sequenced sample consisted of blood, either unsorted or a sorted T cell fraction (not recorded which). Receptors originate from a male donor with ankylosing spondylitis. The CDR3 runs from the conserved cysteine through the conserved F or W. A D gene is named only where the DNA matches it firmly. Size is omitted from some rows. Given values are once, few, many or a class for expanded clones.

V	J	size	length	D	DNA	CDR3
TRBV15	TRBJ2-3	many	14	NA	TGTGCCACCAGCAGAGGGGGGATCACAGATACGCAGTATTTT	CATSRGGITDTQYF
TRBV3-1	TRBJ1-2	NA	14	TRBD1	TGTGCCAGCAGCCAAGTAGGGGGCCTGGGAGGCTACACCTTC	CASSQVGGLGGYTF
TRBV11-3	TRBJ2-3	few	13	NA	TGTGCCAGCAGCTTAGAGGGTTTGAATACGCAGTATTTT	CASSLEGLNTQYF
TRBV12-3/TRBV12-4	TRBJ2-4	NA	14	NA	TGTGCCAGCAGTTCCTCCGGCCTTAAAAACATTCAGTACTTC	CASSSSGLKNIQYF
TRBV6-5	TRBJ1-4	few	15	NA	TGTGCCAGCACTTCCCGGATCCAGGCAAATGAAAAACTGTTTTTT	CASTSRIQANEKLFF
TRBV15	TRBJ2-7	NA	15	NA	TGTGCCACCAGCAGAGGTGTAGGGGACTCCTACGAGCAGTACTTC	CATSRGVGDSYEQYF
TRBV20-1	TRBJ1-1	many	13	NA	TGCAGTGCTCCGGGGACAATGAACACTGAAGCTTTCTTT	CSAPGTMNTEAFF
TRBV5-1	TRBJ2-1	NA	15	TRBD2	TGCGCCAGCAGCTTGGAGGCTAGCGGGTACAATGAGCAGTTCTTC	CASSLEASGYNEQFF
TRBV5-1	TRBJ2-7	NA	14	NA	TGCGCCAGCAGCTCCTCAGGGGGGATCTACGAGCAGTACTTC	CASSSSGGIYEQYF
TRBV6-2/TRBV6-3	TRBJ2-7	few	15	TRBD2	TGTGCCAGCAGTTACTCGCTAGCGGGGAACTACGAGCAGTACTTC	CASSYSLAGNYEQYF
TRBV20-1	TRBJ1-2	few	15	NA	TGCAGTGCTAGAGCGTCGAAGGCGTCTAACTATGGCTACACCTTC	CSARASKASNYGYTF
TRBV7-2	TRBJ2-1	many	16	NA	TGTGCCAGCAGCTTAAGTGGCGGTAGCTCCTACAATGAGCAGTTCTTC	CASSLSGGSSYNEQFF
TRBV12-3/TRBV12-4	TRBJ2-3	few	16	TRBD2	TGTGCCAGCAGTACCGGACTAGCGGGGTACACAGATACGCAGTATTTT	CASSTGLAGYTDTQYF
TRBV5-6	TRBJ1-1	NA	13	NA	TGTGCCAGCAGCCCTGGACATCTTCAGGGAGCTTTCTTT	CASSPGHLQGAFF
TRBV4-1	TRBJ1-2	NA	16	NA	TGCGCCAGCAGCCAAGTTGTGAGGGGTGGCTCGGGTGGCTACACCTTC	CASSQVVRGGSGGYTF
TRBV11-2	TRBJ2-7	few	18	TRBD2	TGTGCCAGCAGCTTAGTAGGGACTAGTCGACCAAGCTCCTACGAGCAGTACTTC	CASSLVGTSRPSSYEQYF
TRBV5-5	TRBJ2-1	NA	16	TRBD2	TGTGCCAGCAGCCACACCGGGACTAGGTCCTACAATGAGCAGTTCTTC	CASSHTGTRSYNEQFF
TRBV9	TRBJ2-1	few	16	TRBD2	TGTGCCAGCAGCCAACTTAGAACTAGCGGGAACAATGAGCAGTTCTTC	CASSQLRTSGNNEQFF
TRBV4-3	TRBJ2-7	NA	15	TRBD1	TGCGCCAGCAGCCAAACCGGACAGGGGGCCTACGAGCAGTACTTC	CASSQTGQGAYEQYF
TRBV5-6	TRBJ2-4	NA	15	TRBD2	TGTGCCAGCAGCTTGGTGGGACTAGCCGGAAACATTCAGTACTTC	CASSLVGLAGNIQYF
TRBV6-5	TRBJ2-2	NA	12	NA	TGTGCCAGCAGTGGACGGGGCGGGGAGCTGTTTTTT	CASSGRGGELFF
TRBV4-2	TRBJ2-1	NA	15	NA	TGTGCCAGCAGCCAAGATGCCCGTATCGACAATGAGCAGTTCTTC	CASSQDARIDNEQFF
TRBV24-1	TRBJ2-1	NA	17	NA	TGTGCCTCCAGCTACCTGGGCGCTAGCGAGGGGTGCAATGAGCAGTTCTTC	CASSYLGASEGCNEQFF
TRBV5-5	TRBJ2-3	NA	14	NA	TGTGCCAGCAGCCGGGGAGCCCAGGGAGATACGCAGTATTTT	CASSRGAQGDTQYF
TRBV30	TRBJ1-1	NA	12	NA	TGTGCCTGGACGTTTCCGAACACTGAAGCTTTCTTT	CAWTFPNTEAFF
TRBV6-2/TRBV6-3	TRBJ1-2	few	14	NA	TGTGCCAGCAGTTATACGCCCGGTCCAGACGGCTACACCTTC	CASSYTPGPDGYTF
TRBV28	TRBJ2-3	few	14	NA	TGTGCCAGCAGTGGGATACTCCGCACAGATACGCAGTATTTT	CASSGILRTDTQYF
TRBV14	TRBJ1-2	many	11	NA	TGTGCCAGCAGCGGGAGAAATGGCTACACCTTC	CASSGRNGYTF
TRBV7-3	TRBJ2-7	NA	14	NA	TGTGCCAGCGAAAGACAGTTAGAGAGCTACGAGCAGTACTTC	CASERQLESYEQYF
TRBV20-1	TRBJ2-7	NA	13	TRBD2	TGCAGTGCCGTTCTAGCGGGAGTCTACGAGCAGTACTTC	CSAVLAGVYEQYF
TRBV29-1	TRBJ1-5	few	15	TRBD1	TGCAGCGTTGGGGGGGACAGGGAAACGAATCAGCCCCAGCATTTT	CSVGGDRETNQPQHF
TRBV6-1	TRBJ2-1	NA	15	TRBD2	TGTGCCAGCAGCCCAGGGACTAGCTATTACAATGAGCAGTTCTTC	CASSPGTSYYNEQFF
TRBV12-3/TRBV12-4	TRBJ2-1	NA	15	TRBD2	TGTGCCAGCAGCCGACTAGCTAGCATCGGGGATGAGCAGTTCTTC	CASSRLASIGDEQFF
TRBV5-1	TRBJ2-3	NA	14	NA	TGCGCCAGCCAAAACTATGCGGGGATGGATACGCAGTATTTT	CASQNYAGMDTQYF
TRBV6-1	TRBJ2-3	NA	15	NA	TGTGCCAGCAGTGATCCAGGGATCTTCACAGATACGCAGTATTTT	CASSDPGIFTDTQYF
TRBV20-1	TRBJ2-1	NA	15	NA	TGCAGTGCTAGAGATCCCGGACTCCCCTACAATGAGCAGTTCTTC	CSARDPGLPYNEQFF
TRBV6-1	TRBJ1-6	few	13	TRBD1	TGTGCCAGCAGTCGACAGGGAGTATCACCCCTCCACTTT	CASSRQGVSPLHF
TRBV6-2/TRBV6-3	TRBJ2-5	NA	16	NA	TGTGCCAGCAGTTTGTCGTCAGCCCCTCCCCAAGAGACCCAGTACTTC	CASSLSSAPPQETQYF
TRBV7-2	TRBJ2-7	few	15	NA	TGTGCCAGCAGCCCGCTTGGGGGGAGCTCCTACGAGCAGTACTTC	CASSPLGGSSYEQYF
TRBV25-1	TRBJ1-6	few	14	NA	TGTGCCAGCAGTGAATACATCCTAAATTCACCCCTCCACTTT	CASSEYILNSPLHF
TRBV5-6	TRBJ2-7	NA	13	TRBD2	TGTGCCAGCAGCTTGGGGCGGGGGGCCGAGCAGTACTTC	CASSLGRGAEQYF
TRBV7-8	TRBJ1-4	many	15	TRBD1	TGTGCCAGCAGCGTCGCCGGGACAGGGGGCGAAAAACTGTTTTTT	CASSVAGTGGEKLFF
TRBV7-2	TRBJ1-1	few	14	NA	TGTGCCAGCAGCCCGAGACAGCGAGGGACTGAAGCTTTCTTT	CASSPRQRGTEAFF
TRBV6-2/TRBV6-3	TRBJ2-7	many	12	NA	TGTGCCAGCAGTTACTCTAGCCCCGAGCAGTACTTC	CASSYSSPEQYF
TRBV6-5	TRBJ2-3	NA	17	TRBD2	TGTGCCAGCAGTTACCGGTCTAGCGGGAGGGCTGGAGATACGCAGTATTTT	CASSYRSSGRAGDTQYF
TRBV6-1	TRBJ2-7	few	18	TRBD1	TGTGCCAGCGGAGGACCGAGGCTACTTGAAAGGGGGCCCCACGAGCAGTACTTC	CASGGPRLLERGPHEQYF
TRBV12-3/TRBV12-4	TRBJ2-3	NA	13	TRBD2	TGTGCCAGCAGTTTCGGACTAGCGGGGGGTTTTAACTTT	CASSFGLAGGFNF
TRBV28	TRBJ1-1	NA	15	TRBD1	TGTGCCAGCAGGCCAGGGGGAGATTCGAACACTGAAGCTTTCTTT	CASRPGGDSNTEAFF
TRBV20-1	TRBJ2-1	few	14	TRBD2	TGCAGTGCGGGGGGTAGCGGGGTATACAATGAGCAGTTCTTC	CSAGGSGVYNEQFF
TRBV7-9	TRBJ1-3	NA	14	TRBD1	TGTGCCAGCAGCTCGACAGGGGAGGGAAACACCATATATTTT	CASSSTGEGNTIYF
TRBV15	TRBJ2-3	NA	17	NA	TGTGCCACCAGCGCCCGACCGGAGTCAGGCGTCTTTGATACGCAGTATTTT	CATSARPESGVFDTQYF
TRBV2	TRBJ2-7	few	15	TRBD2	TGTGCCAGCAGTGTCCGGGTTAGCGGGAGGCACGAGCAGTACTTC	CASSVRVSGRHEQYF
TRBV5-6	TRBJ2-1	few	14	NA	TGTGCCAGCAGCTTGGGACTTAGGTACAATGAGCAGTTCTTC	CASSLGLRYNEQFF
TRBV5-1	TRBJ2-3	few	16	TRBD2	TGCGCCAGCAGCTTGGCTCCGGCGGGGGGGCCAGATACGCAGTATTTT	CASSLAPAGGPDTQYF